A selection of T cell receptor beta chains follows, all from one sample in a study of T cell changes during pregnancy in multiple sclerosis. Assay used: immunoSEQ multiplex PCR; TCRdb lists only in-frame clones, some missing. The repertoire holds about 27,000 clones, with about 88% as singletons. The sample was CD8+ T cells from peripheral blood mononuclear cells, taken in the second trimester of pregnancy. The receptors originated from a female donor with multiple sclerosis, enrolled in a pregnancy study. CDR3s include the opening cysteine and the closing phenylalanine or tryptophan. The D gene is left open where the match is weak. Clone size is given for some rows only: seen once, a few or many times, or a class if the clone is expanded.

CDR3 protein: CASSGPGGDEQFF
CDR3 DNA: TGTGCCAGCAGTGGTCCGGGGGGTGACGAGCAGTTCTTC
V gene: TRBV2
clone size: -
J gene: TRBJ2-1
D gene: TRBD2

CDR3 protein: CSVEGREGGSYNEQFF
CDR3 DNA: TGCAGCGTTGAGGGGCGGGAGGGCGGCTCCTACAATGAGCAGTTCTTC
V gene: TRBV29-1
clone size: -
J gene: TRBJ2-1
D gene: TRBD2

CDR3 protein: CASSSIDSYEQYF
CDR3 DNA: TGTGCCAGCAGCTCCATCGACAGCTACGAGCAGTACTTC
V gene: TRBV7-9
clone size: -
J gene: TRBJ2-7
D gene: -

CDR3 protein: CASSPTYYNEQFF
CDR3 DNA: TGTGCCAGCAGCCCAACTTATTACAATGAGCAGTTCTTC
V gene: TRBV5-8
clone size: -
J gene: TRBJ2-1
D gene: -

CDR3 protein: CASSIKRQGITDTQYF
CDR3 DNA: TGTGCCAGCAGCATAAAACGACAGGGGATCACAGATACGCAGTATTTT
V gene: TRBV5-4
clone size: -
J gene: TRBJ2-3
D gene: TRBD1

CDR3 protein: CASSYGSGGDYEQYF
CDR3 DNA: TGTGCCAGCAGTTACGGTAGCGGGGGAGACTACGAGCAGTACTTC
V gene: TRBV27
clone size: -
J gene: TRBJ2-7
D gene: TRBD2

CDR3 protein: CASSAFLEPYNTYEQYF
CDR3 DNA: TGTGCCAGCAGCGCTTTCCTAGAGCCTTATAACACCTACGAGCAGTACTTC
V gene: TRBV28
clone size: -
J gene: TRBJ2-7
D gene: -

CDR3 protein: CASSLGVLRIDNTEAFF
CDR3 DNA: TGTGCCAGCAGCTTAGGGGTTCTGCGGATAGACAACACTGAAGCTTTCTTT
V gene: TRBV11-2
clone size: -
J gene: TRBJ1-1
D gene: -

CDR3 protein: CSVEATGSRTDTQYF
CDR3 DNA: TGCAGCGTTGAAGCTACCGGGAGCCGCACAGATACGCAGTATTTT
V gene: TRBV29-1
clone size: -
J gene: TRBJ2-3
D gene: -

CDR3 protein: CASTRHDPDYAEQYF
CDR3 DNA: TGTGCCAGCACCCGCCACGACCCGGACTACGCTGAGCAGTACTTC
V gene: TRBV5-5
clone size: -
J gene: TRBJ2-7
D gene: -

CDR3 protein: CASSLVQGNYNEQFF
CDR3 DNA: TGTGCCAGCAGCTTAGTACAGGGGAACTACAATGAGCAGTTCTTC
V gene: TRBV7-2
clone size: -
J gene: TRBJ2-1
D gene: TRBD1

CDR3 protein: CASSLGGGLAGGREQFF
CDR3 DNA: TGTGCCAGCAGCTTAGGGGGAGGACTAGCGGGAGGGAGGGAGCAGTTCTTC
V gene: TRBV7-9
clone size: -
J gene: TRBJ2-1
D gene: TRBD2

CDR3 protein: CASSLQTTEAFF
CDR3 DNA: TGTGCCAGCAGCTTACAGACCACTGAAGCTTTCTTT
V gene: TRBV5-4
clone size: -
J gene: TRBJ1-1
D gene: -

CDR3 protein: CASSFRGPGANVLTF
CDR3 DNA: TGTGCCAGCAGTTTCAGGGGGCCTGGGGCCAACGTCCTGACTTTC
V gene: TRBV28
clone size: -
J gene: TRBJ2-6
D gene: TRBD1

CDR3 protein: CASSELDGQDYGYTF
CDR3 DNA: TGTGCCAGCAGTGAGCTAGATGGACAGGACTATGGCTACACCTTC
V gene: TRBV6-1
clone size: -
J gene: TRBJ1-2
D gene: TRBD1

CDR3 protein: CASSQTSALAKNIQYF
CDR3 DNA: TGTGCCAGCAGCCAGACTAGCGCCCTAGCCAAAAACATTCAGTACTTC
V gene: TRBV7-2
clone size: -
J gene: TRBJ2-4
D gene: TRBD2

CDR3 protein: CASQTGSGQPQHF
CDR3 DNA: TGTGCCAGTCAAACAGGCTCAGGGCAGCCCCAGCATTTT
V gene: TRBV28
clone size: -
J gene: TRBJ1-5
D gene: -

CDR3 protein: CASSWDNNQPQHF
CDR3 DNA: TGTGCCAGCAGTTGGGACAACAATCAGCCCCAGCATTTT
V gene: TRBV28
clone size: -
J gene: TRBJ1-5
D gene: -

CDR3 protein: CASDSGSSYNEQFF
CDR3 DNA: TGTGCCAGCGACAGCGGGAGCTCCTACAATGAGCAGTTCTTC
V gene: TRBV6-1
clone size: -
J gene: TRBJ2-1
D gene: TRBD2

CDR3 protein: CASSFRGYQPQHF
CDR3 DNA: TGTGCCAGCAGTTTTAGGGGTTATCAGCCCCAGCATTTT
V gene: TRBV28
clone size: -
J gene: TRBJ1-5
D gene: -

CDR3 protein: CASSAGSGNTGELFF
CDR3 DNA: TGTGCCAGCAGCGCTGGGAGCGGGAACACCGGGGAGCTGTTTTTT
V gene: TRBV5-6
clone size: -
J gene: TRBJ2-2
D gene: -

CDR3 protein: CASSIAVNWDTQYF
CDR3 DNA: TGTGCCAGTAGTATAGCGGTTAATTGGGATACGCAGTATTTT
V gene: TRBV19
clone size: -
J gene: TRBJ2-3
D gene: -

CDR3 protein: CARDSGSGTDTQYF
CDR3 DNA: TGTGCCAGGGATAGCGGGAGCGGGACAGATACGCAGTATTTT
V gene: TRBV7-9
clone size: once
J gene: TRBJ2-3
D gene: TRBD2

CDR3 protein: CASSLPTFGELFF
CDR3 DNA: TGCGCCAGCAGCTTACCGACTTTTGGGGAGCTGTTTTTT
V gene: TRBV5-1
clone size: -
J gene: TRBJ2-2
D gene: -

CDR3 protein: CASGKTSNEQYF
CDR3 DNA: TGTGCCAGTGGAAAAACTAGCAACGAGCAGTACTTC
V gene: TRBV19
clone size: -
J gene: TRBJ2-7
D gene: -

CDR3 protein: CASSFLAGGPYLPTDTQYF
CDR3 DNA: TGCGCCAGCAGCTTCCTAGCGGGAGGGCCATACCTACCGACAGATACGCAGTATTTT
V gene: TRBV5-1
clone size: -
J gene: TRBJ2-3
D gene: TRBD2

CDR3 protein: CASSLGRLAGGRDTQYF
CDR3 DNA: TGTGCCAGCAGTTTGGGTAGACTAGCGGGAGGGCGGGATACGCAGTATTTT
V gene: TRBV28
clone size: -
J gene: TRBJ2-3
D gene: TRBD2

CDR3 protein: CASSLLTSGSPEQFF
CDR3 DNA: TGTGCCAGCAGCTTACTAACTAGCGGGAGTCCTGAGCAGTTCTTC
V gene: TRBV13
clone size: -
J gene: TRBJ2-1
D gene: TRBD2

CDR3 protein: CASSSPSGIGGMGGELFF
CDR3 DNA: TGTGCCAGCAGCTCGCCTAGCGGGATCGGTGGGATGGGCGGGGAGCTGTTTTTT
V gene: TRBV11-2
clone size: -
J gene: TRBJ2-2
D gene: TRBD2

CDR3 protein: CASSSSGVEQYF
CDR3 DNA: TGTGCCAGCAGCTCAAGCGGGGTCGAGCAGTACTTC
V gene: TRBV7-8
clone size: -
J gene: TRBJ2-7
D gene: TRBD2

CDR3 protein: CASSPLPGQGEETQYF
CDR3 DNA: TGTGCCAGCTCACCACTGCCCGGACAGGGGGAAGAGACCCAGTACTTC
V gene: TRBV18
clone size: -
J gene: TRBJ2-5
D gene: TRBD1

CDR3 protein: CASSFGLAIRSGANVLTF
CDR3 DNA: TGTGCCAGCAGCTTTGGACTAGCGATTCGTTCTGGGGCCAACGTCCTGACTTTC
V gene: TRBV7-8
clone size: once
J gene: TRBJ2-6
D gene: TRBD2

CDR3 protein: CASSLGRGPYEQYF
CDR3 DNA: TGTGCCAGCAGCTTGGGGCGGGGCCCCTACGAGCAGTACTTC
V gene: TRBV5-4
clone size: few
J gene: TRBJ2-7
D gene: -

CDR3 protein: CASSEGGINTEAFF
CDR3 DNA: TGTGCCAGCAGTGAGGGGGGGATTAACACTGAAGCTTTCTTT
V gene: TRBV6-1
clone size: -
J gene: TRBJ1-1
D gene: -

CDR3 protein: CAIRQGYQETQYF
CDR3 DNA: TGTGCCATCAGGCAGGGGTACCAAGAGACCCAGTACTTC
V gene: TRBV15
clone size: -
J gene: TRBJ2-5
D gene: -

CDR3 protein: CASKTGLAGGTGELFF
CDR3 DNA: TGCGCCAGCAAAACGGGATTAGCGGGAGGTACCGGGGAGCTGTTTTTT
V gene: TRBV5-1
clone size: -
J gene: TRBJ2-2
D gene: TRBD2

CDR3 protein: CASSSIPPGVKETQYF
CDR3 DNA: TGTGCCAGCAGCTCGATCCCCCCAGGGGTGAAGGAGACCCAGTACTTC
V gene: TRBV7-9
clone size: -
J gene: TRBJ2-5
D gene: -

CDR3 protein: CASSHPVPFFGYTF
CDR3 DNA: TGTGCCAGCAGCCACCCAGTACCTTTCTTCGGCTACACCTTC
V gene: TRBV11-2
clone size: -
J gene: TRBJ1-2
D gene: -

CDR3 protein: CASRSRDNNIINQPQHF
CDR3 DNA: TGTGCCAGCAGGTCCCGGGACAACAACATTATAAATCAGCCCCAGCATTTT
V gene: TRBV28
clone size: -
J gene: TRBJ1-5
D gene: -

CDR3 protein: CAIRGTVSTDTQYF
CDR3 DNA: TGTGCCATCAGGGGGACAGTTAGCACAGATACGCAGTATTTT
V gene: TRBV10-3
clone size: few
J gene: TRBJ2-3
D gene: TRBD1

CDR3 protein: CASSIGTGSSNQPQHF
CDR3 DNA: TGTGCCAGCAGTATTGGGACAGGAAGTAGCAATCAGCCCCAGCATTTT
V gene: TRBV28
clone size: -
J gene: TRBJ1-5
D gene: TRBD1

CDR3 protein: CASSGTANTGELFF
CDR3 DNA: TGTGCCAGCAGTGGGACAGCGAACACCGGGGAGCTGTTTTTT
V gene: TRBV6-5
clone size: -
J gene: TRBJ2-2
D gene: TRBD1

CDR3 protein: CASSLAYLGEGKTQYF
CDR3 DNA: TGCGCCAGCAGCTTGGCCTATTTAGGGGAAGGGAAGACCCAGTACTTC
V gene: TRBV5-1
clone size: once
J gene: TRBJ2-5
D gene: -

CDR3 protein: CASSDLGLAGGRETQYF
CDR3 DNA: TGTGCCAGCAGTGACCTGGGACTAGCGGGAGGGCGTGAGACCCAGTACTTC
V gene: TRBV2
clone size: -
J gene: TRBJ2-5
D gene: TRBD2

CDR3 protein: CASSPDTPYEQYF
CDR3 DNA: TGCGCCAGCAGCCCGGACACCCCCTACGAGCAGTACTTC
V gene: TRBV5-1
clone size: -
J gene: TRBJ2-7
D gene: -

CDR3 protein: CASSSEGHETQYF
CDR3 DNA: TGTGCCAGCAGTTCGGAGGGGCACGAGACCCAGTACTTC
V gene: TRBV28
clone size: -
J gene: TRBJ2-5
D gene: -

CDR3 protein: CATSRGPTGPYEQYF
CDR3 DNA: TGTGCCACCAGCAGAGGACCGACAGGGCCCTACGAGCAGTACTTC
V gene: TRBV15
clone size: once
J gene: TRBJ2-7
D gene: TRBD1

CDR3 protein: CASSEDAGGPYEQYF
CDR3 DNA: TGTGCCAGCAGTGAGGACGCGGGAGGCCCCTACGAGCAGTACTTC
V gene: TRBV6-1
clone size: -
J gene: TRBJ2-7
D gene: TRBD2

CDR3 protein: CASSPTSGFTDTQYF
CDR3 DNA: TGCGCCAGCAGCCCGACTAGCGGGTTCACAGATACGCAGTATTTT
V gene: TRBV4-1
clone size: once
J gene: TRBJ2-3
D gene: TRBD2

CDR3 protein: CASSVEGGWRPLYGYTF
CDR3 DNA: TGTGCCAGCAGCGTAGAGGGGGGGTGGAGGCCCCTCTATGGCTACACCTTC
V gene: TRBV9
clone size: -
J gene: TRBJ1-2
D gene: -

CDR3 protein: CASSLREAPYNEQFF
CDR3 DNA: TGTGCCAGCAGTCTCAGGGAGGCTCCCTACAATGAGCAGTTCTTC
V gene: TRBV27
clone size: -
J gene: TRBJ2-1
D gene: -

CDR3 protein: CASSGDGGRYYNEQFF
CDR3 DNA: TGTGCCAGTAGTGGGGACGGGGGGCGATACTACAATGAGCAGTTCTTC
V gene: TRBV19
clone size: -
J gene: TRBJ2-1
D gene: -